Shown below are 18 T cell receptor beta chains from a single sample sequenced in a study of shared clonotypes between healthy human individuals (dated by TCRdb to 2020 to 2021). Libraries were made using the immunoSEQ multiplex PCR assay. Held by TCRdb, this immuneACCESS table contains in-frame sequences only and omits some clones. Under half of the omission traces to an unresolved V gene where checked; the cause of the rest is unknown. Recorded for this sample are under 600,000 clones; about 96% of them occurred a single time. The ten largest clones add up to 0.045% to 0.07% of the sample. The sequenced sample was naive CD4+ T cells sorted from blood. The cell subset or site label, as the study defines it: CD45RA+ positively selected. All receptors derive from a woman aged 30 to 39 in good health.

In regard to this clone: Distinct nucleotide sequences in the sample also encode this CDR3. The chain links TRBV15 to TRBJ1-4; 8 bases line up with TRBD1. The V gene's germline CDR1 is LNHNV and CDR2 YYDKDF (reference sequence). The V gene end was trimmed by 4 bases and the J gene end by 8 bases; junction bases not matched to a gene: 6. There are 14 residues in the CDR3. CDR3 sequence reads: CATSKGQGGEKLFF. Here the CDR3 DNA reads TGTGCCACCAGCAAAGGACAGGGAGGCGAAAAACTGTTTTTT.

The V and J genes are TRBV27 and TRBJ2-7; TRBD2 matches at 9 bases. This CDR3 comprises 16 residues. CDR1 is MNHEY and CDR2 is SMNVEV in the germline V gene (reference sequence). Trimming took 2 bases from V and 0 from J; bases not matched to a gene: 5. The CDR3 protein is CASSLTLAGSSYEQYF. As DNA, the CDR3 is TGTGCCAGCAGTTTAACCCTAGCGGGGAGCTCCTACGAGCAGTACTTC.

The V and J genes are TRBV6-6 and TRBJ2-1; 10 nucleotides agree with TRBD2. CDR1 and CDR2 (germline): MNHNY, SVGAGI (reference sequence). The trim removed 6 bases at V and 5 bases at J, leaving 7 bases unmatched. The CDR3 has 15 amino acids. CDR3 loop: CASSVLAGAHNEQFF. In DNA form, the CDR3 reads TGTGCCAGCAGCGTGCTAGCGGGAGCCCACAATGAGCAGTTCTTC.

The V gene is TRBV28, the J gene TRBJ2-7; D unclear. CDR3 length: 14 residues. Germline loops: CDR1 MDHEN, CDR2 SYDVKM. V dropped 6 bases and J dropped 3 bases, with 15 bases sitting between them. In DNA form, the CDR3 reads TGTGCCAGCAGCACGACAAACTATAACTACGAGCAGTACTTC. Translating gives CASSTTNYNYEQYF.

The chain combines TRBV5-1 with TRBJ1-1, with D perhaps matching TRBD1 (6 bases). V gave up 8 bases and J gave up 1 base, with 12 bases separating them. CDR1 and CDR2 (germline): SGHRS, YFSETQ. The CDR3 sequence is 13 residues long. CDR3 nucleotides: TGCGCCAGTAGACAGGCCCAGAACACTGAAGCTTTCTTT. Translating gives CASRQAQNTEAFF.

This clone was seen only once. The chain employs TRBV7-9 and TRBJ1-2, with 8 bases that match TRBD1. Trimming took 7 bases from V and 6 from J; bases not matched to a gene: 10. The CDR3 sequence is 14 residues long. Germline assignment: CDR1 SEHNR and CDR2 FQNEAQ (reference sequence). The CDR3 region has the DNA TGTGCCAGCACCACCGGACAGGGCAGGGATGGCTACACCTTC. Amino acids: CASTTGQGRDGYTF.

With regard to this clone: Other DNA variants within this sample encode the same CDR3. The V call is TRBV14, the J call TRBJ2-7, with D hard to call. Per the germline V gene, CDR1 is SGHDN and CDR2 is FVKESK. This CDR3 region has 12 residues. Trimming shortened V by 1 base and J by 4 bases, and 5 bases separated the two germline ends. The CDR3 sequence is CASSQGLYEQYF. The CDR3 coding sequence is TGTGCCAGCAGCCAAGGACTTTACGAGCAGTACTTC.

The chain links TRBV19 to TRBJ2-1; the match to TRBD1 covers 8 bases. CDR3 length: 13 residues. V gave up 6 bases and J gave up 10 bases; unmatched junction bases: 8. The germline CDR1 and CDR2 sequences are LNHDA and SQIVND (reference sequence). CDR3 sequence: CASSRQGAGEQFF. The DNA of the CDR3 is TGTGCCAGTAGCAGGCAGGGGGCCGGGGAGCAGTTCTTC.

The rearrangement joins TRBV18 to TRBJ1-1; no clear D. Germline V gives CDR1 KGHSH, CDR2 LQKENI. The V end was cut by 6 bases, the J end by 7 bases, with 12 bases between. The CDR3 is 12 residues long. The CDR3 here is CASSRGWDEAFF. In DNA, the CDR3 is TGTGCCAGCTCCCGCGGTTGGGATGAAGCTTTCTTT.

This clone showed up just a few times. The DNA of the CDR3 is TGTGCCAGCAGTGACAGGGAAAGAGCTTTCTTT. It yields the protein CASSDRERAFF. The gene calls are TRBV2 and TRBJ1-1; tentatively, D is TRBD1 (5 bases). The V and J ends lost 3 bases and 10 bases respectively, with 9 bases between them. The CDR3 covers 11 residues. CDR1 is SNHLY, CDR2 FYNNEI, per germline.

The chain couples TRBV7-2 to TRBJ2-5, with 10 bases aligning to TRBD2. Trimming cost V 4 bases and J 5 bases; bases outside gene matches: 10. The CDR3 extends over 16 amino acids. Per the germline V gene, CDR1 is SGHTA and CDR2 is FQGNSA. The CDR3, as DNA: TGTGCCAGCAGCTCCCGTCGGACTAGCGGCGGGGAGACCCAGTACTTC. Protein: CASSSRRTSGGETQYF.

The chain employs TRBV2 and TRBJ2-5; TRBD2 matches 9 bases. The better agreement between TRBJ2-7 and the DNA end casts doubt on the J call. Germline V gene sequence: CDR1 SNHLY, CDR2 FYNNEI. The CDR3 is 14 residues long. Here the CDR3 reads CASSPGLAFLEQYF. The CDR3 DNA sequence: TGTGCCAGCAGTCCGGGACTAGCTTTTCTCGAGCAGTACTTC.

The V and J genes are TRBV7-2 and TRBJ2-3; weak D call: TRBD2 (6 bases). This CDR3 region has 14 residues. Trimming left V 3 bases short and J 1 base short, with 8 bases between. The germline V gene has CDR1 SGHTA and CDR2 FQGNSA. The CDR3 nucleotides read TGTGCCAGCAGCTTGTCGGGAGGCACAGATACGCAGTATTTT. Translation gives CASSLSGGTDTQYF. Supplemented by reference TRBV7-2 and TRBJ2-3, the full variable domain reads GAGVSQSPSNKVTEKGKDVELRCDPISGHTALYWYRQSLGQGLEFLIYFQGNSAPDKSGLPSDRFSAERTGGSVSTLTIQRTQQEDSAVYLCASSLSGGTDTQYFGPGTRLTVL.

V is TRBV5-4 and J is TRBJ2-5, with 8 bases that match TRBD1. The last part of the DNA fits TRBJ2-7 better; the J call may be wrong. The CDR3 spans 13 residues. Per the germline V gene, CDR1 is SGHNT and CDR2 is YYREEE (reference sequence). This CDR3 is CASSKTGAYEQYF. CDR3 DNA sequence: TGTGCCAGCAGCAAGACAGGGGCCTACGAGCAGTACTTC.

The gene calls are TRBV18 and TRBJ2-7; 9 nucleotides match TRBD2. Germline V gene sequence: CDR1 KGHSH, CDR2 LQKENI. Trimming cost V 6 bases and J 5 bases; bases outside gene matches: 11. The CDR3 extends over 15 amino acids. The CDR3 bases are TGTGCCAGCTCCCCTCGAGTAGCGGGAGACCACGAGCAGTACTTC. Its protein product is CASSPRVAGDHEQYF.

This CDR3 reads CASSPRPDSNQPQHF. The CDR3 nucleotides are TGTGCCAGCAGCCCCCGGCCCGATAGCAATCAGCCCCAGCATTTT. The chain uses TRBV7-2 and TRBJ1-5; no reliable D call. This CDR3 is built from 15 residues. Germline V gene lookup returns CDR1 SGHTA and CDR2 FQGNSA. The V and J ends lost 5 bases and 0 bases respectively, with 11 bases between them.

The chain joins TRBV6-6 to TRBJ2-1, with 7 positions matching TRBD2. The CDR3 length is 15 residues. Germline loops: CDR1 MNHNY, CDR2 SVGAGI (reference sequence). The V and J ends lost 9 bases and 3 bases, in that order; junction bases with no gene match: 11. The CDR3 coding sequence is TGTGCCAGTCGCGGAGAGGGAGGGATCTACAATGAGCAGTTCTTC. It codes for CASRGEGGIYNEQFF.

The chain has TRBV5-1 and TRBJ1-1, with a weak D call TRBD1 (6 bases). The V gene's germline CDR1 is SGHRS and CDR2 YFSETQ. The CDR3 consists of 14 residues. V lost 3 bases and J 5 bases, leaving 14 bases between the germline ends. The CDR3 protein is CASSWTAGGTEAFF. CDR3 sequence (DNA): TGCGCCAGCAGCTGGACAGCGGGCGGGACTGAAGCTTTCTTT.